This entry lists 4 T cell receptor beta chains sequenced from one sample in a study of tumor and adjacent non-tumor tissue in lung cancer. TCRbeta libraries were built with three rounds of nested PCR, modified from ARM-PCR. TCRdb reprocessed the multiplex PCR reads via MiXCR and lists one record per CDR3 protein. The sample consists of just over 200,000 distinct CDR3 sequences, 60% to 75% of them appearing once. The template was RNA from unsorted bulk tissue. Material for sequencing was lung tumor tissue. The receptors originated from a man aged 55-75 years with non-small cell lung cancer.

DNA for the CDR3: TGTGCCAGCGAGCGACAACGCACCGGGGAGCTGTTTTTT. Amino acid sequence: CASERQRTGELFF. The chain is built from TRBV12-3 or TRBV12-4 and TRBJ2-2; D unclear. The CDR3 is 13 residues long. The V end lost 8 bases, the J end lost 4 bases, and 11 bases lay between the germline ends.

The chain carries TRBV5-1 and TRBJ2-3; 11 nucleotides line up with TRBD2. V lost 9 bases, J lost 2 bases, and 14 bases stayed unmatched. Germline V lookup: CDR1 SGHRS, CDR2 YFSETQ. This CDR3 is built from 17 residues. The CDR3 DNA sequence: TGCGCCATCAGTCCAATCCTGACTAGCGGGGTCACAGATACGCAGTATTTT. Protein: CAISPILTSGVTDTQYF.

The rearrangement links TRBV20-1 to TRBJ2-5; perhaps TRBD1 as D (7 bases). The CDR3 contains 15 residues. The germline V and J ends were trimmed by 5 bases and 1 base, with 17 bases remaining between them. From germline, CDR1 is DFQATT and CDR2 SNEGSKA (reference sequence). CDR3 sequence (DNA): TGCAGTGCTCACCAGGGGGGAGGCTCCCAAGAGACCCAGTACTTC. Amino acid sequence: CSAHQGGGSQETQYF.

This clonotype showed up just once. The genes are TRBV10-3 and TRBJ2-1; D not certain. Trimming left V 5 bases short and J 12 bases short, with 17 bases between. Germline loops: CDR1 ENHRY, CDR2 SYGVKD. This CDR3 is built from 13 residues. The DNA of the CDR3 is TGTGCCATCAGTTATGAGGTCGGGCGTATGCAGTTCTTC. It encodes CAISYEVGRMQFF.